Below, 17 T cell receptor beta chains from the same sample are listed, as sequenced in a study of shared clonotypes between healthy human individuals. Sequencing was performed with immunoSEQ multiplex PCR; in TCRdb, only in-frame clones are kept and a portion is missing. The sample lists about 2.3 million clones, 80% to 95% seen once, with around 0.4% in the top ten. Sequencing input: naive CD4+ T cells from PBMCs. Subset: CD45RA+ positively selected. Every receptor here comes from a young man in good health. Some clones in this sample may be carry-over from other donors' samples.

The chain employs TRBV15 and TRBJ1-1, with 7 nucleotides matching TRBD1. This CDR3 is built from 15 residues. V shed 3 bases, J shed 1 base, and the junction held 5 bases outside the gene matches. CDR1 is LNHNV and CDR2 is YYDKDF in the germline V gene (reference sequence). Here the CDR3 DNA reads TGTGCCACCAGCAGGGACAGGCGAAGGAACACTGAAGCTTTCTTT. Translated: CATSRDRRRNTEAFF.

This chain links TRBV28 with TRBJ2-1; a weak D match, TRBD2 (5 bases). Trimming took off 2 bases at V and 11 bases at J, with 22 bases between the two ends. Germline values: CDR1 MDHEN, CDR2 SYDVKM. The CDR3 has 16 residues. CDR3 in amino acids: CASSLLGLALAGKQFF. The CDR3 DNA sequence: TGTGCCAGCAGTTTACTCGGACTTGCCCTAGCTGGTAAGCAGTTCTTC.

V gene TRBV6-1 combines with J gene TRBJ1-6; D might be TRBD1 (5 bases). V dropped 7 bases and J dropped 10 bases, with 14 bases sitting between them. This CDR3 contains 13 residues. Germline CDR1 reads MNHNS; CDR2 reads SASEGT. For the CDR3, the DNA is TGTGCCAGCACACAGGCCTGGGGGTCACCCCTCCACTTT. Translated, it gives CASTQAWGSPLHF.

The J gene is TRBJ2-1, the V gene TRBV2; 7 bases map to TRBD2. This CDR3 has 13 residues. The V segment lost 8 bases and the J segment 9 bases; nucleotides outside the gene matches: 10. Germline CDR1 reads SNHLY; CDR2 reads FYNNEI. CDR3 amino acids: CASLTSRVGEQFF. DNA of the CDR3: TGTGCCAGCCTGACTAGCAGGGTTGGTGAGCAGTTCTTC.

The J gene is TRBJ2-3, the V gene TRBV7-9; 9 positions agree with TRBD1. Germline assignment: CDR1 SEHNR and CDR2 FQNEAQ (reference sequence). J was trimmed by 4 bases and V by 3 bases; bases with no gene match: 8. CDR3 size: 16 residues. CDR3 bases: TGTGCCAGCAGCTTTCTGGACAGGGGTCGCGCAGATACGCAGTATTTT. It is translated as CASSFLDRGRADTQYF.

In this sample, this clone turned up once. Other nucleotide sequences in the sample specify the same CDR3. J is TRBJ2-7 and V is TRBV5-1; no firm D call. The CDR3 is 11 amino acids. V was shortened by 10 bases and J by 4 bases, with 12 bases between the two germline ends. From germline, CDR1 is SGHRS and CDR2 YFSETQ. As DNA, the CDR3 is TGCGCCTCCAGTGGCGGATACGAGCAGTACTTC. This sequence encodes CASSGGYEQYF.

The V gene is TRBV5-1, the J gene TRBJ2-3, with 9 bases matching TRBD2. In germline, CDR1 is SGHRS, CDR2 YFSETQ. CDR3 size: 16 residues. The V segment lost 2 bases and the J segment 2 bases; nucleotides outside the gene matches: 6. CDR3 protein: CASSFLAGIPTDTQYF. DNA of the CDR3: TGCGCCAGCAGCTTCCTAGCGGGGATACCCACAGATACGCAGTATTTT.

The chain carries TRBV6-1 and TRBJ2-1; 7 bases map to TRBD2. The CDR3 spans 13 residues. CDR1 is MNHNS and CDR2 is SASEGT in the germline V gene. J lost 3 bases, V lost 6 bases, and 2 bases had no gene match. In nucleotides, the CDR3 is TGTGCCAGCAGCGGGAGGCTCTACAATGAGCAGTTCTTC. This sequence encodes CASSGRLYNEQFF.

The gene calls are TRBV28 and TRBJ2-7; perhaps TRBD1 as D (5 bases). CDR3 length: 13 residues. Germline values: CDR1 MDHEN, CDR2 SYDVKM. Trimming removed 8 bases from V and 4 bases from J, with 15 bases in between. CDR3 in DNA: TGTGCCAGCGTGGGGCAGCTATTTTACGAGCAGTACTTC. This sequence encodes CASVGQLFYEQYF.

The rearrangement joins TRBV2 to TRBJ2-1; D is ambiguous. Germline values: CDR1 SNHLY, CDR2 FYNNEI. This CDR3 comprises 11 residues. V dropped 7 bases and J dropped 5 bases, with 6 bases sitting between them. This CDR3 reads CASNPNNEQFF. Written as DNA, the CDR3 is TGTGCCAGCAATCCGAACAATGAGCAGTTCTTC.

This sequence joins TRBV6-5 and TRBJ2-3; 10 bases map to TRBD2. V shed 2 bases, J shed 1 base, and the junction held 3 bases outside the gene matches. From germline, CDR1 is MNHEY and CDR2 SVGAGI. The CDR3 runs 16 residues. DNA for the CDR3: TGTGCCAGCAGTTACCCCGGGACTAGCGGCACAGATACGCAGTATTTT. As protein: CASSYPGTSGTDTQYF.

The rearrangement uses TRBV2 and TRBJ2-3, with no clear D. Trimming shortened V by 6 bases and J by 5 bases, and 6 bases separated the two germline ends. The CDR3 sequence is 11 residues long. Germline V gene sequence: CDR1 SNHLY, CDR2 FYNNEI. CDR3 nucleotides: TGTGCCAGCAGGGATGAAGATACGCAGTATTTT. Protein: CASRDEDTQYF.

The rearrangement links TRBV15 to TRBJ2-7; D gene unclear. CDR1 is LNHNV, CDR2 YYDKDF, per germline (reference sequence). The ends were cut back, 1 base at V and 2 bases at J, with 12 bases in the middle. The CDR3 length is 15 residues. DNA for the CDR3: TGTGCCACCAGCAGAGCTCCACCCGGTACCTACGAGCAGTACTTC. Its protein is CATSRAPPGTYEQYF.

The chain uses TRBV5-1 and TRBJ2-1; the D is unclear. Germline values: CDR1 SGHRS, CDR2 YFSETQ. V dropped 7 bases and J dropped 2 bases, with 16 bases sitting between them. The CDR3 is 15 amino acids. The CDR3 spells CASLEGSGPYNEQFF. In nucleotides, the CDR3 is TGCGCCAGCCTGGAAGGATCGGGCCCCTACAATGAGCAGTTCTTC.

The chain carries TRBV18 and TRBJ1-1; TRBD1 matches at 11 bases. V lost 3 bases and J lost 5; bases outside the gene matches: 5. Per germline, CDR1 KGHSH and CDR2 LQKENI. This CDR3 has 15 amino acids. The CDR3 region is CASSPTGQGVTEAFF. DNA for the CDR3: TGTGCCAGCTCACCGACGGGACAGGGGGTTACTGAAGCTTTCTTT.

This clone was counted once. The chain recombines TRBV4-1 with TRBJ1-1; maybe TRBD1 (5 bases). Per germline, CDR1 MGHRA and CDR2 YSYEKL. The CDR3 contains 15 residues. Trimming cost V 3 bases and J 11 bases, with 22 bases left between them. CDR3 amino acids: CASSQGGPFLGVAFF. The CDR3 region has the DNA TGCGCCAGCAGCCAGGGGGGACCTTTCTTGGGTGTGGCTTTCTTT.

This clone was seen a single time. This chain joins TRBV5-1 and TRBJ2-1; the match to TRBD2 covers 9 bases. This CDR3 comprises 12 residues. V shed 3 bases, J shed 8 bases, and the junction held 0 bases outside the gene matches. CDR1 and CDR2 from the germline V gene are SGHRS and YFSETQ. CDR3 DNA sequence: TGCGCCAGCAGCTGGACTAGCGATGAGCAGTTCTTC. Encoded protein: CASSWTSDEQFF.